Detailed here is one TCR beta chain. Its target is unknown. This record belongs to a study of shared clonotypes between healthy human individuals. Donation came from healthy HIV-negative adults that had no recent acute infections or vaccinations. The test was conducted at deep level. Profiled with immunoSEQ multiplex PCR; TCRdb holds only in-frame clones, not every one. The table shows about 100,000 clones, with approximately 70% occurring only once. Findings and caveats of the study: The study found approximately 5% of naive CD4 clonotypes shared across several donors.

The germline gives CDR1 SQVTM, CDR2 ANQGSEA. The length of the CDR3 is 13 residues. V was pared by 6 bases and J by 0 bases, with 4 bases of the junction left unmatched. This receptor was taken from a woman in her 30s in good health. The rearrangement uses TRBV29-1 and TRBJ2-7; TRBD1 matches 8 bases. The specimen was memory CD8+ T cells sorted from blood. This sample's subset: CD45RO+ cells pooled with CCR7-negative TemRA cells. The CDR3 loop reads CSVRQGPSYEQYF. The CDR3 nucleotides read TGCAGCGTCCGACAGGGGCCCTCCTACGAGCAGTACTTC.